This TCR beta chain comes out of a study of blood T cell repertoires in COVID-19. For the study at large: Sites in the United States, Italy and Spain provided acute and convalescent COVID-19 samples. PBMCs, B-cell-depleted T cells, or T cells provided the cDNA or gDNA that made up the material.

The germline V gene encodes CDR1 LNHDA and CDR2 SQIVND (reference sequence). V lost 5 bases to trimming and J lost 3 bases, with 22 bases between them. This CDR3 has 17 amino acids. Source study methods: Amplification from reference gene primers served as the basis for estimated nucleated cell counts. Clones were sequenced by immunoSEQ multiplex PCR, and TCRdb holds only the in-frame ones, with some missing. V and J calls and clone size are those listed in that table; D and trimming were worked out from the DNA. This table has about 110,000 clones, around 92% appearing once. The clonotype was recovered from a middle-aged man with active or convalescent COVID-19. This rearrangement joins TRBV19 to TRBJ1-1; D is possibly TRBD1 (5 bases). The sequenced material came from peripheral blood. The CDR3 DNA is TGTGCCAGTAGTTTCGCGGGACGCCAAACGACGTACACTGAAGCTTTCTTT. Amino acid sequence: CASSFAGRQTTYTEAFF.